This T cell receptor (beta chain) was recovered during a study of blood T cell repertoires in COVID-19. For the study at large: Some COVID-19 samples were acute and others convalescent; all came from the United States, Italy and Spain. Sample material is recorded as cDNA or gDNA derived from T cells, B-cell-depleted T cells, or PBMCs.

In the source study's methods: Amplifying reference gene primers gave estimates of nucleated cell counts. Profiled with immunoSEQ multiplex PCR; TCRdb holds only in-frame clones, not every one. The DNA gave D and trimming, while V, J and clone size come from that table. Seen here are 200,000 to 250,000 clones, around 81% observed once, and the top ten hold around 13%. The origin of this receptor is a human donor in a cohort sampled during active COVID-19. Input material: peripheral blood.

Here the CDR3 DNA reads TGTGCCAGCAGACTCAGGGGTCCCAACGAGCAGTACTTC. It specifies CASRLRGPNEQYF. The chain has TRBV21-1 and TRBJ2-7; the table assigns TRBD1, which was not confirmed against the DNA. TRBV21-1 is assigned pseudogene status. CDR3 length: 13 residues.